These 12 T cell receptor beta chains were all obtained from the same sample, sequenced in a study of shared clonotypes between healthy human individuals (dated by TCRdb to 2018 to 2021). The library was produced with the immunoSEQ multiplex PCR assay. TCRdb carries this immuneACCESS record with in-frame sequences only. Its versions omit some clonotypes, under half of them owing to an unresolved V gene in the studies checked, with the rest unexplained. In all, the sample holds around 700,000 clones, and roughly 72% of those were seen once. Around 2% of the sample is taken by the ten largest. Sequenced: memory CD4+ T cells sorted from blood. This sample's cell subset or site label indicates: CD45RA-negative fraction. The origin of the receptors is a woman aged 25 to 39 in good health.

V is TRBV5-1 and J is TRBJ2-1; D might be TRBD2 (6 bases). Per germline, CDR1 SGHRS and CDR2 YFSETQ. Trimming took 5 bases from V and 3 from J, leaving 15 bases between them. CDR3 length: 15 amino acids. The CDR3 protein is CASSFAAGFYNEQFF. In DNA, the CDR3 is TGCGCCAGCAGTTTTGCTGCGGGATTCTACAATGAGCAGTTCTTC.

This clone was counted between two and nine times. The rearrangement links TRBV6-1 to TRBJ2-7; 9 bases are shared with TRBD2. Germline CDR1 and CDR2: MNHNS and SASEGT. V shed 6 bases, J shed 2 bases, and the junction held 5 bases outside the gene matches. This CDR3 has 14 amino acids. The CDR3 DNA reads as TGTGCCAGCAGAGCAGCGGGAGGTACCTACGAGCAGTACTTC. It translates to CASRAAGGTYEQYF.

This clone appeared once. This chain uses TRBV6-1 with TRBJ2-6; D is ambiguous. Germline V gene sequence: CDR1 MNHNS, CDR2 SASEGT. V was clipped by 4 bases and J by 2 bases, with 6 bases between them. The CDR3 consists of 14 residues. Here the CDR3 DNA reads TGTGCCAGCAGTGTAATGGCTGGGGCCAACGTCCTGACTTTC. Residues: CASSVMAGANVLTF.

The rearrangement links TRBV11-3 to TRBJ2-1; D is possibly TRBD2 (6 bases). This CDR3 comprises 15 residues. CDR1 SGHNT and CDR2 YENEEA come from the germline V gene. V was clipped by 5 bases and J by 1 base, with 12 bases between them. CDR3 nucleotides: TGTGCCAGCAGCCGTAGCGGTGATTCCTACAATGAGCAGTTCTTC. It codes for CASSRSGDSYNEQFF.

CDR3 sequence reads: CASSVATDTQYF. The DNA of the CDR3 is TGTGCCAGCAGTGTCGCGACAGATACGCAGTATTTT. The chain carries TRBV6-1 and TRBJ2-3; D call uncertain. Germline-derived CDR1 and CDR2 are MNHNS and SASEGT. This CDR3 has 12 amino acids. V was shortened by 4 bases and J by 3 bases, with 5 bases between the two germline ends.

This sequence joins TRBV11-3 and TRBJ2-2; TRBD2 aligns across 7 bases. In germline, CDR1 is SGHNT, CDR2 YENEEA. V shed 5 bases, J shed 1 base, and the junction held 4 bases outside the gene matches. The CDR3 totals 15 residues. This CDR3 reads CASSPASGNTGELFF. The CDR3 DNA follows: TGTGCCAGCAGCCCCGCTAGCGGGAACACCGGGGAGCTGTTTTTT.

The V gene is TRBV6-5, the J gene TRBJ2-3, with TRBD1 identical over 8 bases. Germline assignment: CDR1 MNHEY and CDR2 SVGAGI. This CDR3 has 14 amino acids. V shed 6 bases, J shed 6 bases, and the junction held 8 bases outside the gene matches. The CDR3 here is CASRYSQGADTQYF. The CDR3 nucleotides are TGTGCCAGCAGATATTCTCAGGGGGCTGATACGCAGTATTTT.

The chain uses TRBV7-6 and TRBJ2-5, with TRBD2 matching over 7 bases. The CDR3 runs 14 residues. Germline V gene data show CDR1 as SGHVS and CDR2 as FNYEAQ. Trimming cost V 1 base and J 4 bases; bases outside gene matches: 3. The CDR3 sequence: CASSLGPSGETQYF. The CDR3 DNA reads TGTGCCAGCAGCTTAGGACCTAGCGGAGAGACCCAGTACTTC.

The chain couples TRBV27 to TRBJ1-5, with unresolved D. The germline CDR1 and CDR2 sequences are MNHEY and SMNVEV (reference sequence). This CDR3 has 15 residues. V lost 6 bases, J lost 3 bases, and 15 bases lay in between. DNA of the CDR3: TGTGCCAGCAGAAAACTTGGGGTGGTCAATCAGCCCCAGCATTTT. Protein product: CASRKLGVVNQPQHF.

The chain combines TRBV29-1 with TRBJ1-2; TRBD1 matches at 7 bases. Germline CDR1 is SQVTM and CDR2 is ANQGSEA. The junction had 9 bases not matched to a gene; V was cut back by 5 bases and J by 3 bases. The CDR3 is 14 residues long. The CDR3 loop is CSVTHRGTDYGYTF. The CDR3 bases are TGCAGCGTTACCCACAGGGGCACGGACTATGGCTACACCTTC.

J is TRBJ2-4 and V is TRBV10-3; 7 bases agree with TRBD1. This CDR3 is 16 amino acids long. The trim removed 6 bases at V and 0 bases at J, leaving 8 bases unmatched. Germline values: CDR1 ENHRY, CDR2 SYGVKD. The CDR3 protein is CAISERGPGAKNIQYF. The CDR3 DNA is TGTGCCATCAGCGAGAGGGGGCCGGGAGCCAAAAACATTCAGTACTTC.

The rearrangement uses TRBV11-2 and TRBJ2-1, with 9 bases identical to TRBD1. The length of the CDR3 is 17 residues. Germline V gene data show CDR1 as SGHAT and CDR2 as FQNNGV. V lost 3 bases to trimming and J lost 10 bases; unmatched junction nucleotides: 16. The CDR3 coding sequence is TGTGCCAGCAGCTTCTACAAAATGGGACAGGGTAGCAGGGAGCAGTTCTTC. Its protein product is CASSFYKMGQGSREQFF.